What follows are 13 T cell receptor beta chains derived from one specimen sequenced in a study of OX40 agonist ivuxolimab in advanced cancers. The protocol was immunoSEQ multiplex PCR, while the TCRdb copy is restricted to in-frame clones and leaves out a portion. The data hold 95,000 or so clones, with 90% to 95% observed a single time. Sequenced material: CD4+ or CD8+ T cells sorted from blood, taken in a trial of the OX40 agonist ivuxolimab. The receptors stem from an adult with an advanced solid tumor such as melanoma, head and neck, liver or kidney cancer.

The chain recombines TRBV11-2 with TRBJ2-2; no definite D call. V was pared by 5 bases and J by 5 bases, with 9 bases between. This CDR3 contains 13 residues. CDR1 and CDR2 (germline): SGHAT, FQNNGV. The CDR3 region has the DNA TGTGCCAGCAGCGTGGGCCTTACCGGGGAGCTGTTTTTT. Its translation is CASSVGLTGELFF.

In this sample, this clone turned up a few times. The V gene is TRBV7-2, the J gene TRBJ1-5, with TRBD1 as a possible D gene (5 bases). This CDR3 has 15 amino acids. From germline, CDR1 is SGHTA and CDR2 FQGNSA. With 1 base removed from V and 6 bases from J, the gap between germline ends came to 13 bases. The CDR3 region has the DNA TGTGCCAGCAGCTTAGGTCAGGGCTTAAGTCAGCCCCAGCATTTT. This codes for CASSLGQGLSQPQHF.

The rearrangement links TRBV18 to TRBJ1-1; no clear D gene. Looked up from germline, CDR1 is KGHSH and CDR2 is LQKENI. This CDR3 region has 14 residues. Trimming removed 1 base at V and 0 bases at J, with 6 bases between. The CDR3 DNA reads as TGTGCCAGCTCACCACTCCCGGTGAACACTGAAGCTTTCTTT. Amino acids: CASSPLPVNTEAFF.

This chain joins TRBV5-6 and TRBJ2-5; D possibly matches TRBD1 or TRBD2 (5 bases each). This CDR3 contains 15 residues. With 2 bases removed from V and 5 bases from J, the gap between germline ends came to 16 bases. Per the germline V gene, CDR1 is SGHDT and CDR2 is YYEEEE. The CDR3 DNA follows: TGTGCCAGCAGCTTACCCGGGACCTCGGGGGAGACCCAGTACTTC. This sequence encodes CASSLPGTSGETQYF.

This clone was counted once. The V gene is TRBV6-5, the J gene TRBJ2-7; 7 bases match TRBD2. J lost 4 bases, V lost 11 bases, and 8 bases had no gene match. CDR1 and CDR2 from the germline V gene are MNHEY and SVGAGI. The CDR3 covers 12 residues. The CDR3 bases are TGTGCCGCCGGGAGGAGAGCGTACGAGCAGTACTTC. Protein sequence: CAAGRRAYEQYF.

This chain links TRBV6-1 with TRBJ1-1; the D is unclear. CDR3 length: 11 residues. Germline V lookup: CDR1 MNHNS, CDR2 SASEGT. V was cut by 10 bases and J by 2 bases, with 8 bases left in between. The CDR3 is CAIMGNTEAFF. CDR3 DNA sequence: TGTGCCATTATGGGCAACACTGAAGCTTTCTTT.

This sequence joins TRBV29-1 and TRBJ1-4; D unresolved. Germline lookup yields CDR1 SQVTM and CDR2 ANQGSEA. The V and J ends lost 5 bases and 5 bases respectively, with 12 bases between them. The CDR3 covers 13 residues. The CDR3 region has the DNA TGCAGCGTTTCGACGGACGGAAATGAAAAACTGTTTTTT. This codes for CSVSTDGNEKLFF.

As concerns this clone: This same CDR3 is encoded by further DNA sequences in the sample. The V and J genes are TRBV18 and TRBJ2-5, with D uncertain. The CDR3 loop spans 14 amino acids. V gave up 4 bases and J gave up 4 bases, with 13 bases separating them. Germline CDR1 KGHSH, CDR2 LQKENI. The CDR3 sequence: CASSLQPGAETQYF. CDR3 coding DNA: TGTGCCAGCTCACTCCAGCCGGGTGCAGAGACCCAGTACTTC.

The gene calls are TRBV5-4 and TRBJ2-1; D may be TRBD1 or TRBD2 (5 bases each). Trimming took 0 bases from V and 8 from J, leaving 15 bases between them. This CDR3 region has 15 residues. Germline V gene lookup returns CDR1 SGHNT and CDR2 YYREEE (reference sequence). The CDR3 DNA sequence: TGTGCCAGCAGCTTGGGGGGGTTGGGAGTTGATGAGCAGTTCTTC. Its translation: CASSLGGLGVDEQFF.

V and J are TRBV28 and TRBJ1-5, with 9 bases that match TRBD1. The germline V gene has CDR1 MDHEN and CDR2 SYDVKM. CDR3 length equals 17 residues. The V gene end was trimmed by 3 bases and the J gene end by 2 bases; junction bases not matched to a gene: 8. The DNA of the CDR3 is TGTGCCAGCAGTTTGCCGGGACAGGGTTGGGGCAATCAGCCCCAGCATTTT. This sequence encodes CASSLPGQGWGNQPQHF.

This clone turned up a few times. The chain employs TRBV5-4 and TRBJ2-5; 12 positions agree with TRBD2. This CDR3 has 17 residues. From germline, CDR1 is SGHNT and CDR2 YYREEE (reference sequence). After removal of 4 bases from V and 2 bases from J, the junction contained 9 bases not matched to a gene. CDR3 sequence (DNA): TGTGCCAGCAGCGGGCCCGGGACTAGCGGGCCTCAAGAGACCCAGTACTTC. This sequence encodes CASSGPGTSGPQETQYF.

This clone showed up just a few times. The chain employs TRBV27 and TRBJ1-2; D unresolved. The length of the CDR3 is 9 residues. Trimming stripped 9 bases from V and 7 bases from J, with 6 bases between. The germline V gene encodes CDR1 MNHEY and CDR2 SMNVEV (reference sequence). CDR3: CASRGGYTF. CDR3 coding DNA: TGTGCCAGTCGGGGTGGCTACACCTTC.

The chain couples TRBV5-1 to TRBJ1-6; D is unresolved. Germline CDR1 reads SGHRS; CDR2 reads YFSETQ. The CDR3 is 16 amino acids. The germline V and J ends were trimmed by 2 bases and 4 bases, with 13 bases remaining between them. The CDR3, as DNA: TGCGCCAGCAGCTTAGCCGGGCCGGGATATAATTCACCCCTCCACTTT. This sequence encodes CASSLAGPGYNSPLHF.